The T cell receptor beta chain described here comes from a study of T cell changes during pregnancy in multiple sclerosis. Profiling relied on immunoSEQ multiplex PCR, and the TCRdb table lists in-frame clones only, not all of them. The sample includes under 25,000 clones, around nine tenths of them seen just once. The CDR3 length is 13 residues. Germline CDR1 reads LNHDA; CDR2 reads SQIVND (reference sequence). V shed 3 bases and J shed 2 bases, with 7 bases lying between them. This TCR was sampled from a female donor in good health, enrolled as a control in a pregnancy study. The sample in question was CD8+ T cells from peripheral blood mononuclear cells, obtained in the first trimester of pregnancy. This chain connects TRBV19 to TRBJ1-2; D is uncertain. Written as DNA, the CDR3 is TGTGCCAGTAGTATTGCGCTAAACTATGGCTACACCTTC. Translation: CASSIALNYGYTF.